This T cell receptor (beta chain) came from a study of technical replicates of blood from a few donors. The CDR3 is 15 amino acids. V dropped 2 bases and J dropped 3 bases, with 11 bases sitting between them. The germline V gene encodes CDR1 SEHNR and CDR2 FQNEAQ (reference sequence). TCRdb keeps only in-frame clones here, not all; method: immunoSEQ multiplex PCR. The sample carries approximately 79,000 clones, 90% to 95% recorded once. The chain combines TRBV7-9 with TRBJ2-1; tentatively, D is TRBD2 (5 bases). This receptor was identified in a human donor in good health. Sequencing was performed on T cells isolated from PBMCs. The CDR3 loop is CASSLIHGNYNEQFF. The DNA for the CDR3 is TGTGCCAGCAGCTTAATCCACGGGAACTACAATGAGCAGTTCTTC.